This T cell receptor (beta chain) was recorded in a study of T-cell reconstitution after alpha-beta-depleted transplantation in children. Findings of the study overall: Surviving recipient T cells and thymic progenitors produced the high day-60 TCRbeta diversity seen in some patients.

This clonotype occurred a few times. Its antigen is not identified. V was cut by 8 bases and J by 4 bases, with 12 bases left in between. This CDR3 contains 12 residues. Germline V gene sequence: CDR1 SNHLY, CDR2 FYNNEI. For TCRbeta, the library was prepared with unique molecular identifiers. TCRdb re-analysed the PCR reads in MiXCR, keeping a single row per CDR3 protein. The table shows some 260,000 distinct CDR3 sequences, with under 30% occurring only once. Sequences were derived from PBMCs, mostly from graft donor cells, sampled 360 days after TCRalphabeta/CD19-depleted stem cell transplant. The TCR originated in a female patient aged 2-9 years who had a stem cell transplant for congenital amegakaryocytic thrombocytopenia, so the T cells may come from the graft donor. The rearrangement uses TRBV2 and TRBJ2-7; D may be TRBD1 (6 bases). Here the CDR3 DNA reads TGTGCCAGCGACAGGAGGAGATACGAGCAGTACTTC. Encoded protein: CASDRRRYEQYF.